These 8 T cell receptor beta chains were sequenced from one sample in a study of cytomegalovirus exposure and HLA in healthy donors. A multiplex PCR was run with 60 Vbeta primers and 13 Jbeta primers. Clones were read by immunoSEQ multiplex PCR, and TCRdb kept only the in-frame ones, dropping some. The sample shows 100,000 to 150,000 clones, and 2.5% to 3% sits with its ten largest clones. Source material: PBMCs. The receptors here all came from a man aged 30 to 45 in good health and CMV-seronegative.

V gene TRBV19 combines with J gene TRBJ2-5; 8 bases are a match to TRBD2. Germline CDR1 reads LNHDA; CDR2 reads SQIVND (reference sequence). The trim removed 10 bases at V and 5 bases at J, leaving 15 bases unmatched. The CDR3 totals 15 residues. This CDR3 is CATSLRGGRQETQYF. The CDR3 DNA follows: TGTGCCACCTCCCTTAGGGGCGGGAGGCAGGAGACCCAGTACTTC.

The chain is built from TRBV27 and TRBJ2-7; D call uncertain. The CDR3 extends over 14 amino acids. V shed 2 bases and J shed 3 bases, with 11 bases lying between them. Per germline, CDR1 MNHEY and CDR2 SMNVEV (reference sequence). DNA for the CDR3: TGTGCCAGCAGTTTAAGAGGTCCTGACTACGAGCAGTACTTC. Translation gives CASSLRGPDYEQYF.

V usage is TRBV7-2 and J usage is TRBJ2-7; 7 nucleotides agree with TRBD1. The V gene's germline CDR1 is SGHTA and CDR2 FQGNSA. J was trimmed by 2 bases and V by 4 bases; bases with no gene match: 5. The CDR3 contains 14 residues. The CDR3: CASSSRDRAYEQYF. The DNA of the CDR3 is TGTGCCAGCAGCTCAAGGGACAGAGCCTACGAGCAGTACTTC.

The chain employs TRBV6-5 and TRBJ1-3; maybe TRBD1 (5 bases). The CDR3 runs 12 residues. Trimming pared 6 bases from V and 11 bases from J, leaving 14 bases between. CDR1 is MNHEY, CDR2 SVGAGI, per germline. DNA of the CDR3: TGTGCCAGCAGCATAAACGGGGACTCCATATATTTT. Amino acids: CASSINGDSIYF.

The chain joins TRBV2 to TRBJ1-5; 7 nucleotides align to TRBD1. Germline CDR1 and CDR2: SNHLY and FYNNEI. The CDR3 is 11 residues long. The V gene end was trimmed by 8 bases and the J gene end by 15 bases; junction bases not matched to a gene: 10. In DNA form, the CDR3 reads TGTGCCAGCGGCTATGATGGGACAGTGCATTTT. As protein: CASGYDGTVHF.

The V call is TRBV30, the J call TRBJ1-5; D remains unclear. V was cut by 0 bases and J by 4 bases, with 7 bases left in between. Germline assignment: CDR1 GTSNPN and CDR2 SVGIG (reference sequence). This CDR3 is built from 13 residues. CDR3 residues: CAWSVLANQPQHF. As DNA, the CDR3 is TGTGCCTGGAGTGTTCTAGCGAATCAGCCCCAGCATTTT.

The J gene is TRBJ1-2, the V gene TRBV27, with TRBD1 matching 7 bases. CDR3 length: 13 residues. Trimming removed 2 bases from V and 4 bases from J; junction bases left unmatched: 1. Germline V gives CDR1 MNHEY, CDR2 SMNVEV (reference sequence). The CDR3 DNA follows: TGTGCCAGCAGTTTACAGGGGGGCTATGGCTACACCTTC. This codes for CASSLQGGYGYTF.

The gene calls are TRBV18 and TRBJ2-7; D is unclear. The germline gives CDR1 KGHSH, CDR2 LQKENI. This CDR3 has 15 residues. V was pared by 2 bases and J by 3 bases, with 14 bases between. The DNA for the CDR3 is TGTGCCAGCTCACCATCAGGTTTCTTTGGCTACGAGCAGTACTTC. Translating gives CASSPSGFFGYEQYF.